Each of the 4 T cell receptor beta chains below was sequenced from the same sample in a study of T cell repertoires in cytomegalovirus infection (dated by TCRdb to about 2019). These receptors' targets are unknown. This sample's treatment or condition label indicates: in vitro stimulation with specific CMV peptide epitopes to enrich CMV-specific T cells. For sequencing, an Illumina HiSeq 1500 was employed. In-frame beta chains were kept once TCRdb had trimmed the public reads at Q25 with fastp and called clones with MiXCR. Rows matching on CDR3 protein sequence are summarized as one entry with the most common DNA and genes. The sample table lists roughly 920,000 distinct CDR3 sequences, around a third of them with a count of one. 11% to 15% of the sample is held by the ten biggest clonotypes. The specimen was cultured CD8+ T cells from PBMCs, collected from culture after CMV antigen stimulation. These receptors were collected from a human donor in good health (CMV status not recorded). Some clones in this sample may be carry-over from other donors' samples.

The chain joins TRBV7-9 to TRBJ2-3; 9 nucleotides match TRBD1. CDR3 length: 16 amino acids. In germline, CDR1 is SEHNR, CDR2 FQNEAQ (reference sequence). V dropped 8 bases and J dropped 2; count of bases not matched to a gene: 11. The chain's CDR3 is CASPVEGQGSTDTQYF. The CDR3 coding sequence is TGTGCCAGCCCCGTCGAGGGACAGGGCTCCACAGATACGCAGTATTTT.

The CDR3 nucleotides are TGTGCCACCAGGAGAGACACCGGGGAGCTGTTTTTT. Translating gives CATRRDTGELFF. This chain joins TRBV24-1 and TRBJ2-2; D is uncertain. This CDR3 region has 12 residues. Trimming stripped 7 bases from V and 3 bases from J, with 5 bases between. Germline loops: CDR1 KGHDR, CDR2 SFDVKD.

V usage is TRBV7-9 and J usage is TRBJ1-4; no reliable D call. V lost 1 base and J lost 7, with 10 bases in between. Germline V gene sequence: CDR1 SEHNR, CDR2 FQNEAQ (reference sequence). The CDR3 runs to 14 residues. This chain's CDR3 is CASSLEGYGEKLFF. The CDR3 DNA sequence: TGTGCCAGCAGCTTAGAAGGGTACGGTGAAAAACTGTTTTTT. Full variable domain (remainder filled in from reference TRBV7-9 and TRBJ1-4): DTGVSQNPRHKITKRGQNVTFRCDPISEHNRLYWYRQTLGQGPEFLTYFQNEAQLEKSRLLSDRFSAERPKGSFSTLEIQRTEQGDSAMYLCASSLEGYGEKLFFGSGTQLSVL.

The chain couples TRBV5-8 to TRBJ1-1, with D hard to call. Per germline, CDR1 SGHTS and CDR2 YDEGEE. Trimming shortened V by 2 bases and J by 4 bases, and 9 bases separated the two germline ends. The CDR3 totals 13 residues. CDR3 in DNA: TGTGCCAGCAGCTTTTCCCGAGTCACTGAAGCTTTCTTT. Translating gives CASSFSRVTEAFF.